This record concerns one T cell receptor (beta chain) sequence. These data come from a study of blood T cell repertoires in COVID-19. Repertoires were generated with immunoSEQ multiplex PCR, while TCRdb's copy carries only in-frame clones and drops some. The top ten clones hold 9.1% of a sample with nearly 250,000 clones, 65% to 90% of them seen once. Residents of 24 US areas, aged about 18 to 100 years, made up the participants. Participant-reported clinical history was the basis for cohort assignment. The sequence derives from a woman in her fifties or sixties with acute COVID-19. Material: PBMCs or T cells enriched from blood (not recorded which).

CDR3 in amino acids: CARTQGHPRNEQFF. In nucleotides, the CDR3 is TGTGCCAGAACCCAGGGCCACCCCAGGAATGAGCAGTTCTTC. The chain joins TRBV19 to TRBJ2-1; D is possibly TRBD1 (5 bases). V was pared by 9 bases and J by 7 bases, with 19 bases between. Germline CDR1 is LNHDA and CDR2 is SQIVND (reference sequence). The CDR3 consists of 14 residues.